Below are 28 T cell receptor beta chains sequenced from a single sample in a study of blood T cell repertoires in COVID-19. Sequencing used immunoSEQ multiplex PCR; TCRdb keeps in-frame clones, though not all of them. This table has roughly 50,000 clones, 85% to 95% appearing once. The specimen sequenced was peripheral blood. Receptors originate from a man in his forties or fifties with acute or convalescent COVID-19.

This clone is labeled as medium-sized (0.01 to 0.1%). The same CDR3 also results from other DNA sequences found in this sample. The gene calls are TRBV5-1 and TRBJ2-1, with 10 positions matching TRBD2. Germline CDR1 and CDR2: SGHRS and YFSETQ. J was trimmed by 3 bases and V by 0 bases; bases with no gene match: 0. CDR3 length: 15 residues. In DNA form, the CDR3 reads TGCGCCAGCAGCTTGGGACTAGCGGGCTACAATGAGCAGTTCTTC. It yields the protein CASSLGLAGYNEQFF.

In the case of this clone: Within the sample, other DNA sequences also encode this same CDR3. The gene calls are TRBV19 and TRBJ1-5, with a weak D call TRBD1 (6 bases). V lost 3 bases, J lost 2 bases, and 11 bases lay in between. Looked up from germline, CDR1 is LNHDA and CDR2 is SQIVND (reference sequence). This CDR3 contains 15 residues. CDR3 sequence (DNA): TGTGCCAGTAGTATCAGGGGCGCCGGCAATCAGCCCCAGCATTTT. This gives the protein CASSIRGAGNQPQHF.

This chain links TRBV7-9 with TRBJ1-2, with TRBD1 matching over 9 bases. CDR1 is SEHNR and CDR2 is FQNEAQ in the germline V gene (reference sequence). Trimming removed 5 bases from V and 2 bases from J; junction bases left unmatched: 6. The CDR3 runs 15 residues. The CDR3 is CASSPTGQGNYGYTF. Written as DNA, the CDR3 is TGTGCCAGCAGCCCTACGGGACAGGGAAACTATGGCTACACCTTC.

CDR3 residues: CASSLWGGGSLETQYF. The CDR3, as DNA: TGTGCCAGCAGCTTATGGGGTGGCGGGAGTTTGGAGACCCAGTACTTC. The genes are TRBV11-2 and TRBJ2-5; TRBD2 matches 7 bases. Germline CDR1 reads SGHAT; CDR2 reads FQNNGV. The CDR3 covers 16 residues. Trimming took 2 bases from V and 5 from J; bases not matched to a gene: 11.

This rearrangement joins TRBV7-8 to TRBJ2-2, with no clear D. CDR3 length equals 13 residues. The germline V and J ends were trimmed by 2 bases and 6 bases, with 7 bases remaining between them. Germline V gene lookup returns CDR1 SGHVS and CDR2 FQNEAQ. This CDR3 reads CASSLSRAGELFF. The CDR3 DNA follows: TGTGCCAGCAGCTTATCTCGCGCCGGGGAGCTGTTTTTT.

The chain links TRBV10-3 to TRBJ2-7; TRBD2 aligns across 7 bases. The V gene end was trimmed by 6 bases and the J gene end by 6 bases; junction bases not matched to a gene: 5. Germline values: CDR1 ENHRY, CDR2 SYGVKD. This CDR3 is 12 amino acids long. CDR3 bases: TGTGCCATCAGGCTGGGGGGGGGCGAGCAGTACTTC. Its translation is CAIRLGGGEQYF.

The chain couples TRBV20-1 to TRBJ2-7, with D unclear. V shed 3 bases and J shed 2 bases, with 20 bases lying between them. CDR1 is DFQATT and CDR2 is SNEGSKA in the germline V gene (reference sequence). The CDR3 runs 16 residues. The DNA for the CDR3 is TGCAGTGCTAGTTTTCTCCCGGGTTTGGTAACCTACGAGCAGTACTTC. Translated, it gives CSASFLPGLVTYEQYF.

The chain employs TRBV27 and TRBJ2-7, with a possible D match to TRBD1 (5 bases). Trimming removed 3 bases from V and 1 base from J, with 10 bases in between. CDR1 and CDR2 from the germline V gene are MNHEY and SMNVEV (reference sequence). This CDR3 spans 14 amino acids. CDR3: CASSLGRESYEQYF. The CDR3, as DNA: TGTGCCAGCAGTTTGGGCAGGGAATCCTACGAGCAGTACTTC.

This chain uses TRBV10-3 with TRBJ1-2; a weak D match, TRBD1 (6 bases). V lost 0 bases and J lost 4, with 18 bases in between. The CDR3 totals 17 residues. Germline values: CDR1 ENHRY, CDR2 SYGVKD. The CDR3 nucleotides are TGTGCCATCAGTGAGTCCTTAAGGGCAGGGGCCAGCTATGGCTACACCTTC. This encodes CAISESLRAGASYGYTF.

V and J are TRBV10-2 and TRBJ2-6, with D possibly matching TRBD1 (5 bases). Germline lookup yields CDR1 WSHSY and CDR2 SAAADI. This CDR3 spans 13 amino acids. Trimming removed 9 bases from V and 4 bases from J, with 10 bases in between. The DNA of the CDR3 is TGCGCCAGTCAGGGTCCAGGGGCCAACGTCCTGACTTTC. Amino acids: CASQGPGANVLTF.

The chain carries TRBV19 and TRBJ1-5; D gene ambiguous. The CDR3 sequence is 13 residues long. V was shortened by 3 bases and J by 7 bases, with 10 bases between the two germline ends. Germline V lookup: CDR1 LNHDA, CDR2 SQIVND (reference sequence). CDR3 sequence (DNA): TGTGCCAGTAGTATTTACAGAGACCAGCCCCAGCATTTT. Translation: CASSIYRDQPQHF.

The chain has TRBV27 and TRBJ2-7, with 7 bases fitting TRBD2. CDR3 length: 14 residues. V shed 3 bases and J 2 bases; nucleotides not matched to a gene: 4. The germline CDR1 and CDR2 sequences are MNHEY and SMNVEV (reference sequence). CDR3 in DNA: TGTGCCAGCAGTTTGGCAGCGGGAACCTACGAGCAGTACTTC. As protein: CASSLAAGTYEQYF.

This sequence joins TRBV7-9 and TRBJ1-1; unclear D gene. The CDR3 has 15 amino acids. Trimming shortened V by 1 base and J by 1 base, and 10 bases separated the two germline ends. CDR1 and CDR2 (germline): SEHNR, FQNEAQ (reference sequence). The CDR3 sequence: CASSLGEDWNTEAFF. In DNA, the CDR3 is TGTGCCAGCAGCTTAGGGGAGGATTGGAACACTGAAGCTTTCTTT.

The CDR3 region is CASSHTRQGAEHYGYTF. The CDR3 DNA reads TGTGCCAGTAGCCATACCCGACAGGGGGCTGAGCACTATGGCTACACCTTC. The V call is TRBV19, the J call TRBJ1-2; 10 bases agree with TRBD1. The CDR3 spans 17 residues. Germline V gene data show CDR1 as LNHDA and CDR2 as SQIVND (reference sequence). After removal of 6 bases from V and 3 bases from J, the junction contained 13 bases not matched to a gene. Variable domain in full (rest from reference TRBV19 and TRBJ1-2): DGGITQSPKYLFRKEGQNVTLSCEQNLNHDAMYWYRQDPGQGLRLIYYSQIVNDFQKGDIAEGYSVSREKKESFPLTVTSAQKNPTAFYLCASSHTRQGAEHYGYTFGSGTRLTVV.

The chain joins TRBV30 to TRBJ2-3, with a possible D match to TRBD2 (6 bases). V was trimmed by 1 base and J by 0 bases, leaving 8 bases between them. The length of the CDR3 is 14 residues. Germline loops: CDR1 GTSNPN, CDR2 SVGIG (reference sequence). This CDR3 reads CAWSASGSTDTQYF. CDR3 in DNA: TGTGCCTGGAGTGCCAGCGGGAGCACAGATACGCAGTATTTT.

CDR3 region: CASSPGTGLSGNTIYF. CDR3 DNA sequence: TGTGCCAGCAGCCCCGGGACAGGGCTTTCTGGAAACACCATATATTTT. The genes are TRBV7-2 and TRBJ1-3, with 9 bases that match TRBD1. The germline V gene encodes CDR1 SGHTA and CDR2 FQGNSA. The CDR3 extends over 16 amino acids. V lost 5 bases to trimming and J lost 1 base; unmatched junction nucleotides: 6.

V and J are TRBV14 and TRBJ2-1, with 12 bases identical to TRBD2. The CDR3 is 15 residues long. After removal of 4 bases from V and 5 bases from J, the junction contained 3 bases not matched to a gene. CDR1 SGHDN and CDR2 FVKESK come from the germline V gene. DNA for the CDR3: TGTGCCAGCAGCCGCTGGACTAGCGGGGACAATGAGCAGTTCTTC. Residues: CASSRWTSGDNEQFF.

This chain links TRBV5-1 with TRBJ2-7, with D uncertain. V was cut by 0 bases and J by 1 base, with 5 bases left in between. CDR1 and CDR2 (germline): SGHRS, YFSETQ. The CDR3 covers 13 residues. The CDR3 DNA reads as TGCGCCAGCAGCTTGGGACATTCCTACGAGCAGTACTTC. It encodes CASSLGHSYEQYF.

V gene TRBV5-1 combines with J gene TRBJ1-1; 7 bases agree with TRBD1. The germline gives CDR1 SGHRS, CDR2 YFSETQ. There are 14 residues in the CDR3. With V trimmed by 3 bases and J by 1 base, 3 bases remained unmatched. The CDR3, as DNA: TGCGCCAGCAGCTGGACAGGAGGGAACACTGAAGCTTTCTTT. As protein: CASSWTGGNTEAFF.

The rearrangement links TRBV6-5 to TRBJ2-7; TRBD2 matches 9 bases. In germline, CDR1 is MNHEY, CDR2 SVGAGI. CDR3 length: 16 amino acids. Trimming removed 0 bases from V and 7 bases from J; junction bases left unmatched: 10. The CDR3 bases are TGTGCCAGCAGTTACTCGATGCTAGCGGGAATTGGGGAGCAGTACTTC. This codes for CASSYSMLAGIGEQYF.

CDR3 DNA: TGCAGCGTTGAAGAGGTCGGGACAGGGGGTGTCTTCTACGAGCAGTACTTC. Residues: CSVEEVGTGGVFYEQYF. The chain carries TRBV29-1 and TRBJ2-7, with 11 bases lining up with TRBD1. The germline V gene has CDR1 SQVTM and CDR2 ANQGSEA. V was clipped by 0 bases and J by 3 bases; unmatched bases: 10. This CDR3 has 17 amino acids.

The V call is TRBV19, the J call TRBJ1-6; 9 bases map to TRBD1. V shed 7 bases and J 9 bases; nucleotides not matched to a gene: 4. The CDR3 is 13 amino acids. CDR1 and CDR2 (germline): LNHDA, SQIVND (reference sequence). In nucleotides, the CDR3 is TGTGCCAGTAACGACAGGGGGGGTTCACCCCTCCACTTT. Translation: CASNDRGGSPLHF. The variable domain in full, completed from reference TRBV19 and TRBJ1-6, reads DGGITQSPKYLFRKEGQNVTLSCEQNLNHDAMYWYRQDPGQGLRLIYYSQIVNDFQKGDIAEGYSVSREKKESFPLTVTSAQKNPTAFYLCASNDRGGSPLHFGNGTRLTVT.

The chain recombines TRBV11-2 with TRBJ2-1; the D gene is possibly TRBD2 (6 bases). Trimming shortened V by 3 bases and J by 8 bases, and 20 bases separated the two germline ends. Germline CDR1 reads SGHAT; CDR2 reads FQNNGV. The CDR3 is 16 residues long. This chain's CDR3 is CASSLGRGRLGYEQFF. The CDR3 bases are TGTGCCAGCAGCTTGGGTCGGGGGAGGCTGGGGTATGAGCAGTTCTTC.

The J gene is TRBJ1-3, the V gene TRBV27; 8 positions match TRBD1. J lost 1 base, V lost 5 bases, and 7 bases had no gene match. The CDR3 runs 16 residues. Per germline, CDR1 MNHEY and CDR2 SMNVEV (reference sequence). This chain's CDR3 is CASSALDRGSGNTIYF. CDR3 coding DNA: TGTGCCAGCAGTGCCCTAGACAGGGGTTCTGGAAACACCATATATTTT.

This chain connects TRBV2 to TRBJ2-7; D call uncertain. The V gene's germline CDR1 is SNHLY and CDR2 FYNNEI. Trimming removed 4 bases from V and 2 bases from J, with 15 bases in between. The CDR3 loop spans 15 amino acids. The CDR3 DNA reads as TGTGCCAGCAGTGCCCTACAGTCGGCCGCCTACGAGCAGTACTTC. Protein sequence: CASSALQSAAYEQYF.

The rearrangement links TRBV6-1 to TRBJ1-4; 9 bases align to TRBD1. The CDR3 totals 16 residues. Germline V lookup: CDR1 MNHNS, CDR2 SASEGT. V lost 3 bases and J lost 0; bases outside the gene matches: 2. The CDR3 DNA reads TGTGCCAGCAGTGAGGACAGGGGAACAACTAATGAAAAACTGTTTTTT. Amino acids: CASSEDRGTTNEKLFF.

This rearrangement joins TRBV29-1 to TRBJ2-7; a possible D gene is TRBD1 (5 bases). Trimming left V 6 bases short and J 3 bases short, with 9 bases between. The CDR3 spans 11 residues. Germline V gene lookup returns CDR1 SQVTM and CDR2 ANQGSEA. CDR3 DNA: TGCAGCGTCGGACACATCTACGAGCAGTACTTC. It translates to CSVGHIYEQYF.

Here the CDR3 reads CASSSLGLAGAIGELFF. The CDR3, as DNA: TGTGCCAGCAGCTCCTTAGGACTAGCGGGAGCGATCGGGGAGCTGTTTTTT. The rearrangement uses TRBV7-2 and TRBJ2-2, with 13 bases matching TRBD2. The V segment lost 4 bases and the J segment 7 bases; nucleotides outside the gene matches: 9. The CDR3 length is 17 residues. Germline CDR1 reads SGHTA; CDR2 reads FQGNSA.